The sequence of this T cell receptor (beta chain) was determined in a study of T cell responses to AZD1222 COVID-19 vaccine listed by TCRdb under 2021. In the study overall: AZD1222 recipients with second doses at about 4 weeks or about 12 weeks were pooled, because spike-specific TCR depth and breadth did not differ between schedules. Enrollment into the trials was organized by age into subgroups of 18-55, 56-69 and 70-plus years, and those subgroups contained roughly 160, 29 and 62 TCR-sequenced participants, respectively. A total of around 240 trial participants underwent TCR sequencing, of whom 207 had received two doses of AZD1222 and roughly 26 had received two doses of the MenACWY control vaccine.

The CDR3 regions of human TCRbeta chains were analyzed by immunosequencing. In the authors' own workflow: TCRs in the repertoires were matched against a reference library of SARS-CoV-2-specific TCRs that had been generated with the MIRA antigen-specificity platform. Breadth was defined as the fraction of unique TCRs that were SARS-CoV-2-associated, and depth was defined as the fraction of total T cells that were SARS-CoV-2-associated. Using the MIRA data, every spike-specific TCR was mapped to the spike region that the TCR reacted to and assigned to either a CD4 or a CD8 class. Log10-transformed breadth and depth values were compared by one-way ANOVA with Sidak's multiple comparisons tests. TCRdb stores this immuneACCESS table with in-frame sequences only. Part of the clones is absent; in the studies checked, under half of the shortfall reflects unresolved V genes, and no reason is known for the rest. That table gives V, J and clone size, and the DNA gave D and trimming. The sample yields 100,000 to 150,000 clones; roughly 89% were counted once. The leading ten clones occupy 4.4% of the sample.

Study-level results and caveats: The whole spike protein was spanned by vaccine-associated CD4 TCRs, and dominant responses were seen in regions 160-218 and 743-854. No day 14 peak-response samples were available, so repertoires were characterized only after the peak T cell response. After two AZD1222 doses, spike-specific TCR breadth and depth were significantly higher than at day 0 and than in MenACWY recipients. The 56-69-year group was small, and its depth increase did not reach significance, likely because of low power. Reportedly, almost half of the unique spike-specific TCRs recognized epitopes lying outside the regions that are mutated in the B.1.351 and B.1.1.7 variants. Most participants were white British and females outnumbered males, and the authors suggested that clonal diversity may have been underestimated. Conclusions about previously exposed vaccinees were limited because only six AZD1222 recipients were SARS-CoV-2 seropositive at baseline.

The intended sense of this specimen's time point label: baseline before first vaccination. Samples from vaccinated people were obtained from the UK trials COV001 and COV002, which included a single-blind randomized controlled phase 2/3 trial of AZD1222 (ChAdOx1 nCoV-19) in healthy adults. Trial participant PBMC samples were collected at day 0 and day 28 after the second dose for TCRbeta chain sequencing. Comments on this clone: Its antigen specificity is not known. One base away there is no much larger clone; base qualities are not given.

Taken from the germline V gene (reference sequence), the CDR1 and CDR2 loops are MNHEY and SMNVEV. For this chain, trimming is 10 bases at the V end and 9 bases at the J end, and the number of junction bases without a gene match is 12. The CDR3 runs 14 residues from the cysteine to the phenylalanine. The DNA shown is the 42-base CDR3, in frame from base 1. Sequencing was performed on peripheral blood, taken on day 0 of AZD1222 vaccination. The sequence links TRBV27 to TRBJ2-7; the junction holds 13 bases that match TRBD2. The sequence came from an adult in good health. The CDR3 region: CATSKGLAGFVQYF. In nucleotides, the sequence is TGTGCCACCTCTAAGGGACTAGCGGGATTCGTGCAGTACTTC.